This TCR beta chain was identified during a study of cytomegalovirus exposure and HLA in healthy donors (dated by TCRdb to the late 2010s). For the wider study: According to an earlier analysis of several hundred of the donors, about 179 million T cells yielded 95 million to 140 million unique TCR beta sequences and less than 300 Gb of sequence data. An early release covering over 500 HLA-typed donors comprised around 300 gigabases of sequencing data and 85 million or so unique TCR sequences. Among the roughly 410 genotyped donors, around 81% belonged to the genetic ancestry cluster associated with self-reported Caucasian donors. The study aimed to test whether cataloging public T cell receptors could reveal signatures of past pathogen exposure. The study profiled the T cell repertoires of 550 to 700 subjects by immunosequencing and related them to cytomegalovirus serostatus. Along with the approximately 650-subject first cohort, a separate validation cohort of around 120 different subjects was used. To predict cytomegalovirus infection status, the study brought together high-throughput TCR immunosequencing, statistical association of individual TCRs with disease status, and machine learning. A later analysis re-analyzed previously published TCR beta repertoires from 650 to 800 donors and added high-resolution HLA genotyping to study TCR occurrence patterns. Rather than using new phenotypic data, the later analysis identified candidate immune exposures from TCR beta sequences and from how often those sequences occurred across donors. An earlier analysis of fewer than 750 of the donors used high-throughput TCR beta sequencing to judge whether each TCR beta V gene segment behaved as functional or pseudogenic. Donor age, sex, ethnicity and CMV serostatus were compiled alongside the repertoire data. A later genetic analysis used genome-wide SNP genotypes for about 60% of the roughly 700 donors, treating that subset as a discovery cohort. All discovery cohort repertoires had been generated on a single sequencing platform. Both class I and class II loci were covered by HLA typing, at four-digit resolution. The number of typed donors differed by locus: roughly 620-630 for A, B, C, DRB1 and DQB1; 500 to 550 for DQA1; 600 to 610 for DPA1; and roughly 490 for DPB1. A few DR-DQ haplotypes were treated as single units for association and clustering because of strong linkage in the cohort. On average, around 240,000 unique TCR beta nucleotide sequences were sequenced per donor among 398 genotyped donors of the cohort, with roughly 18% of those sequences being non-productive. General study outcomes and caveats: In a later analysis, HLA-associated TCR beta chains were found to be more clonally expanded and to have lower generation probabilities than equally common non-associated chains. HLA typing was unavailable for some donors at each locus, so association tests used only the typed subset. A group of highly shared sequence variants was considered likely to be a technical artifact of the sequencing pipeline. In a later analysis, the rate of TCR association differed among HLA loci, with DRB1 alleles having the most associated TCRs and HLA-C alleles having the fewest. A further reported finding was that TCR beta sequences accurately predicted the HLA-A and HLA-B alleles for most subjects in the first cohort. The cohort was sequenced for TCR beta chains only, and without alpha or paired-chain data the features that could be detected were limited. Over 15 rarely observed V segments, including chromosome 9 orphons, were excluded from the earlier analysis of approximately 600 of the donors because counts were too low. An association between a missense DCLRE1C variant and V-gene and J-gene trimming of TCR beta chains was found in a later genetic analysis and replicated in an independent cohort. In vitro tests confirmed that three of the cytomegalovirus-associated TCR beta chains recognize cytomegalovirus antigens. Immune exposure information for the cohort was limited to CMV serostatus. Some IMGT-functional V segments, including TRBV6-2 and TRBV6-3, could not be told apart with the 87-base-pair reads, so those segments were excluded. While some public TCRs were present in many individuals, most TCR sequences turned up only very rarely across donors. The presence/absence analyses assumed that sequencing depth was roughly uniform across donors, and that assumption may not be true. Correlated functional status among segregating V segments might reflect linkage disequilibrium, but an unknown experimental factor could not be ruled out. The classifier was reported to diagnose cytomegalovirus status with high specificity and sensitivity in both the original and validation cohorts. The authors suggested that the approach could potentially be extended to other disease states and immunological phenotypes. According to a later analysis, parvovirus B19, influenza, CMV and Epstein-Barr virus appeared linked to several top co-occurrence clusters. Broadly in line with IMGT annotations, most TCR beta V segments showed up in productive rearrangements about 87% or about 30% of the time in an earlier analysis of under 700 of the donors. When HLA alleles, especially DR and DQ, strongly co-occurred, attributing TCR associations to individual alleles was difficult. In a later analysis, most CMV-associated TCR beta chains were found to appear HLA-restricted, with HLA associations seemingly driven largely by CMV exposure. In the study, around 150 TCR beta chains were listed as associated with cytomegalovirus. Specific HLA alleles were associated with roughly 16,000 TCR beta sequences at a false discovery rate of 0.05 in a later analysis. In a later genetic analysis, fewer N-insertions in productive TCRs were reported among donors in an Asian-associated ancestry cluster than the approximately 630-donor mean.

Libraries were constructed by the immunoSEQ multiplex PCR assay. The multiplex PCR relied on a mix of 60 forward primers for TCR Vbeta segments and 13 reverse primers for TCR Jbeta segments. Amplification of the CDR3 region of rearranged TCR beta genes was performed with a multiplex PCR assay on genomic DNA. Amplified TCR beta libraries were sequenced as 87-base-pair reads on the Illumina HiSeq System. Per the source publication's procedure: In a later analysis, 70 million to 95 million unique TCR beta chains were counted across the roughly 610 repertoires, and roughly 9.9 million of these chains were shared by at least two donors. To remove PCR and sequencing errors, raw reads were error-corrected and collapsed into unique sequences using a nearest-neighbor algorithm that merged closely related sequences. CDR3 sequences were aligned to IMGT reference sequences to assign V, D and J gene segments. For a sequence to be retained, at least a six-nucleotide match to both a V gene segment and a J gene segment was required. Rearrangements were called productive when the CDR3 lacked stop codons and stayed in frame with V and J; all others were non-productive. CDR3 was defined by IMGT convention, running from the second conserved V-encoded cysteine to the conserved J-encoded phenylalanine. The earlier analysis of 587 of the donors excluded any sequence lacking an unambiguous match to a single V gene segment. An earlier analysis of 450 to 650 of the donors called V segments functional above 56.7% productive rearrangements and segregating when the between-donor standard deviation exceeded 5%. A statistical classification framework was developed to diagnose cytomegalovirus status using the catalog of TCR beta chain sequences. In a later analysis, TCR nucleotide sequences were compared against IMGT/GENE-DB human TR gene sequences so that V and J genes could be assigned. In a later analysis, CDR3 sequences and most-parsimonious VDJ recombination scenarios were assigned using the TCRdist pipeline. In a later analysis, each TCR beta chain was defined by its CDR3 amino acid sequence together with its V-gene family, and reads lacking a unique V-gene family were excluded. To address suspected cross-contamination and a sequencing artifact, a later analysis removed approximately 600 highly shared, low-generation-probability nucleotide sequences. In a later analysis, a clonal expansion index was calculated for each public chain from normalized within-repertoire ranks of inferred template counts. In a later analysis, generation probabilities were computed using a VDJ recombination model fitted to out-of-frame rearrangements, and the results were checked against IGoR. In a later analysis, hypergeometric tests were used to score TCR-TCR, TCR-HLA and TCR-CMV co-occurrence, with a repertoire-size bias correction applied to TCR pairs. To estimate false discovery rates, a later analysis permuted the HLA or CMV assignments 20 times. In a later analysis, co-occurring TCRs were grouped with DBSCAN, and TCRdist sequence similarity was added when clustering was performed within HLA-allele-positive subsets. For co-occurrence clustering, repertoires with fewer than 30,000 or more than 120,000 public chains were excluded, along with about five repertoires with anomalous nucleotide sharing. As stored in TCRdb, this immuneACCESS dataset retains in-frame rearrangements with V and J assigned. A fraction of the clones does not appear; measured against another copy, unresolved V genes explain less than half of the discrepancy, and the remainder lacks a known reason. From that table come the V and J calls and clone size; the DNA was used to work out D and trimming. Here the sample has about 150,000 clones; less than 90% occur a single time. The ten largest clones add up to 1.5% to 2% of the sample.

This clone was found once. The specificity of this receptor is unknown. No per-base quality is available; no much larger clone lies one base away. Counted from cysteine to phenylalanine, this CDR3 has 15 amino acids. Only the CDR3 region is kept as DNA, spanning 45 bases read in frame from base 1. Sequences SGHVS (CDR1) and FQNEAQ (CDR2) are obtained from the germline V gene. Trimming at the junction amounts to 5 bases on V and 7 bases on J, and the germline ends lie 18 bases apart. The cohort consisted of 600 to 700 healthy bone marrow donors. At the time of sampling, every cohort member was nominally healthy, though immune exposures that went unrecorded were likely present. The donor tested CMV seronegative and was one of the 352 seronegative cohort members. A peripheral blood sample was collected from each donor, and TCR beta sequencing was performed on peripheral blood mononuclear cells. Genomic DNA extraction from the blood cell samples was performed with the Qiagen DNeasy Blood Extraction Kit.

The sequenced sample consisted of PBMCs. The rearranged chain carries TRBV7-8 and TRBJ1-5; too little of a D gene remains to name it. The clonotype was recovered from a woman aged 18-35 years in good health and CMV-seronegative. The CDR3 is CASSPGREIYQPQHF. In nucleotide form, the sequence is TGTGCCAGCAGCCCAGGCCGGGAGATTTACCAGCCCCAGCATTTT.